This is a list of T cell receptor beta chains from one sample in a study of Ad26.COV2.S vaccination and SARS-CoV-2 variants. Repertoires were generated with immunoSEQ multiplex PCR, while TCRdb's copy carries only in-frame clones and drops some. The sample lists some 240,000 clones, around 88% occurring once. This specimen was peripheral blood, taken in a trial of Ad26.COV2.S vaccine versus placebo. These receptors all come from a person aged 18-60 years who received the Ad26.COV2.S COVID-19 vaccine or a placebo. CDR3s leave out the opening cysteine and the closing phenylalanine or tryptophan. The order of the fields is clone size, V gene, J gene, CDR3 protein. Not every row has a clone size; where given, it reads once, few, many or a size class.

abundance: .
v_gene: TRBV28
j_gene: TRBJ1-1
CDR3aa: ASRGTGGNTEAF

abundance: .
v_gene: TRBV7-2
j_gene: TRBJ2-2
CDR3aa: ASSLVSSGSGELF

abundance: .
v_gene: TRBV30
j_gene: TRBJ2-4
CDR3aa: AWSVGREYIQY

abundance: .
v_gene: TRBV2
j_gene: TRBJ2-1
CDR3aa: ASSEQGRTYNEQF

abundance: .
v_gene: TRBV30
j_gene: TRBJ1-1
CDR3aa: AWSVGRGAEAF

abundance: .
v_gene: TRBV24-1
j_gene: TRBJ2-1
CDR3aa: ATSDHRDHSNEQF

abundance: .
v_gene: TRBV19
j_gene: TRBJ1-5
CDR3aa: ASSFRDRGELGNQPQH

abundance: .
v_gene: TRBV25-1
j_gene: TRBJ2-5
CDR3aa: ASSEWLGSVETQY

abundance: .
v_gene: TRBV9
j_gene: TRBJ2-2
CDR3aa: ASSARGGTGELF

abundance: .
v_gene: TRBV18
j_gene: TRBJ1-1
CDR3aa: ASSKDRKNTEAF

abundance: once
v_gene: TRBV28
j_gene: TRBJ1-5
CDR3aa: ASSPSQGYQPQH

abundance: once
v_gene: TRBV7-8
j_gene: TRBJ2-3
CDR3aa: ASSLGVLAGGLTDTQY

abundance: .
v_gene: TRBV24-1
j_gene: TRBJ2-3
CDR3aa: ATSDPRQGYTDTQY

abundance: .
v_gene: TRBV6-2/TRBV6-3
j_gene: TRBJ2-6
CDR3aa: ASSYQGDGANVLT

abundance: .
v_gene: TRBV18
j_gene: TRBJ1-1
CDR3aa: ASSPVGGSTEAF

abundance: .
v_gene: TRBV18
j_gene: TRBJ2-5
CDR3aa: ASSPKGSETQY

abundance: .
v_gene: TRBV30
j_gene: TRBJ1-2
CDR3aa: AWGGSTRQRF

abundance: .
v_gene: TRBV6-4
j_gene: TRBJ2-2
CDR3aa: ASSGSNTGELF

abundance: .
v_gene: TRBV20-1
j_gene: TRBJ1-1
CDR3aa: SARVVKGAF

abundance: .
v_gene: TRBV14
j_gene: TRBJ2-1
CDR3aa: ASSQRTQTNEQF

abundance: .
v_gene: TRBV6-5
j_gene: TRBJ1-5
CDR3aa: ASRGDRFYNQPQH

abundance: once
v_gene: TRBV6-5
j_gene: TRBJ1-3
CDR3aa: ATRTGGNTIY

abundance: .
v_gene: TRBV5-1
j_gene: TRBJ2-1
CDR3aa: ASSLAGTYNEQF

abundance: .
v_gene: TRBV5-6
j_gene: TRBJ1-1
CDR3aa: ASSLGSNGVYTEAF

abundance: few
v_gene: TRBV30
j_gene: TRBJ2-2
CDR3aa: AWGQGNTGELF

abundance: .
v_gene: TRBV28
j_gene: TRBJ1-1
CDR3aa: ASSSFTGRNTEAF

abundance: .
v_gene: TRBV12-3/TRBV12-4
j_gene: TRBJ1-1
CDR3aa: ASQENTEAF

abundance: .
v_gene: TRBV9
j_gene: TRBJ2-3
CDR3aa: ASSVARTGRADTQY

abundance: .
v_gene: TRBV7-9
j_gene: TRBJ2-1
CDR3aa: ASSLAPSSGRHNEQF

abundance: .
v_gene: TRBV30
j_gene: TRBJ2-7
CDR3aa: AYDRRAYEQY

abundance: .
v_gene: TRBV9
j_gene: TRBJ2-1
CDR3aa: ASSVMTGGVQF

abundance: .
v_gene: TRBV11-3
j_gene: TRBJ2-3
CDR3aa: ASSFTGGQRY

abundance: .
v_gene: TRBV4-2
j_gene: TRBJ1-6
CDR3aa: ASSQEMGQPNSPLH

abundance: few
v_gene: TRBV5-1
j_gene: TRBJ2-2
CDR3aa: ASSLETSATGELF

abundance: .
v_gene: TRBV7-8
j_gene: TRBJ2-2
CDR3aa: ASSSSPGLPVELF

abundance: .
v_gene: TRBV3-1/TRBV3-2
j_gene: TRBJ2-7
CDR3aa: ASSQSSYEQY

abundance: .
v_gene: TRBV2
j_gene: TRBJ2-1
CDR3aa: ASVGARGHNEQF

abundance: few
v_gene: TRBV19
j_gene: TRBJ1-6
CDR3aa: ASSSSPGVSPLH

abundance: .
v_gene: TRBV29-1
j_gene: TRBJ1-1
CDR3aa: SVELQAGNTEAF

abundance: .
v_gene: TRBV7-9
j_gene: TRBJ1-2
CDR3aa: ASSLAHRMSYGYT

abundance: .
v_gene: TRBV6-5
j_gene: TRBJ1-4
CDR3aa: ASSYGQATNEKLF

abundance: .
v_gene: TRBV9
j_gene: TRBJ2-1
CDR3aa: ASSVTGAFYNEQF

abundance: once
v_gene: TRBV10-3
j_gene: TRBJ2-7
CDR3aa: AIRGTGVEQY

abundance: .
v_gene: TRBV3-1/TRBV3-2
j_gene: TRBJ1-6
CDR3aa: ASSQGLGRTGSR

abundance: .
v_gene: TRBV7-8
j_gene: TRBJ1-2
CDR3aa: ASSSPGRTNYGYT

abundance: .
v_gene: TRBV24-1
j_gene: TRBJ2-1
CDR3aa: ATSDTTVNEQF

abundance: .
v_gene: TRBV7-6
j_gene: TRBJ1-1
CDR3aa: ASSPRPGTNTEAF

abundance: .
v_gene: TRBV9
j_gene: TRBJ1-1
CDR3aa: ASSVSPSGNTEAF

abundance: .
v_gene: TRBV14
j_gene: TRBJ1-1
CDR3aa: ATDAGGTEAF

abundance: once
v_gene: TRBV7-9
j_gene: TRBJ2-1
CDR3aa: ASSAGFGYNEQF